Reported below is one T cell receptor beta chain. Its antigen is as yet unknown. The donors gave bone marrow, and they were healthy. These data belong to a study of cytomegalovirus exposure and HLA in healthy donors. General observations from the study: Researchers reported in a later analysis that common viral pathogens appeared linked to several top clusters. Reported performance of the classifier showed diagnosis of cytomegalovirus status with high specificity and sensitivity.

V was shortened by 0 bases and J by 0 bases, with 11 bases between the two germline ends. The CDR3 is 16 amino acids. The germline gives CDR1 MNHEY, CDR2 SVGAGI. Primers: 60 Vbeta forward and 13 Jbeta reverse. The repertoire was sequenced with immunoSEQ multiplex PCR; TCRdb's copy has only in-frame clones and lacks some. This table holds tens of thousands of clones. This TCR was recovered from a man aged 30 to 39 in good health and CMV-seropositive. V gene TRBV6-5 combines with J gene TRBJ2-5; possible D gene TRBD2, 5 bases. Sequenced input: PBMCs. This CDR3 reads CASSYSPGEYQETQYF. Here the CDR3 DNA reads TGTGCCAGCAGTTACTCTCCCGGGGAGTACCAAGAGACCCAGTACTTC.